This TCR beta chain comes out of a study of CD8+CD57+ T cells in acquired aplastic anemia. Study in general: CD4+ and CD8+ cells, once sorted, gave DNA averaging approximately 3 ug. Study results and limitations: A significant difference in CD8+ Simpson's diversity between patients and controls was not found.

Ten or more counts support this clonotype. Its specificity is unknown. All sequencing subjects had displayed CD8+CD57+ cell expansion on flow cytometry. The template for TCR beta VDJ and CDR3 sequence profiling was genomic DNA. TCRdb re-analysed the reads in MiXCR, keeping a single row per CDR3 protein. In the table there are around 200,000 distinct CDR3 sequences, almost 50% of which are singletons. V dropped 3 bases and J dropped 5 bases, with 11 bases sitting between them. Germline assignment: CDR1 SGHTA and CDR2 FQGNSA. The CDR3 sequence is 15 residues long. The sequencing sample was made of sorted CD4+, CD8+, or CD8+CD57+ T cells (not recorded which) from PBMCs. The clonotype originates from a human donor with aplastic anemia. This chain joins TRBV7-2 and TRBJ1-6; a weak D match, TRBD1 (6 bases). The CDR3: CASSFDRHNNSPLHF. In nucleotides, the CDR3 is TGTGCCAGCAGCTTCGACAGGCACAATAATTCACCCCTCCACTTT.